This is a list of T cell receptor beta chains from one sample in a study of shared clonotypes between healthy human individuals. Using immunoSEQ multiplex PCR, the repertoire was profiled, and TCRdb retains in-frame clones only, with some absent. The sample has about 1,500,000 clones; 95% to 97% are singletons. Material for sequencing was naive CD4+ T cells sorted from blood. The receptor source for this set is a man aged 25 to 40 in good health. CDR3s include the opening cysteine and the closing phenylalanine or tryptophan. The order of the fields is CDR3 DNA, CDR3 protein, D gene, CDR3 length, J gene, clone size, V gene. The D gene is left open where the match is weak. Clone size is not always given. Where it is, it says once, few, many or a class for expanded clones.

cdr3_nt: TGTGCCAGCAGCCAAGATCTACTTTCTAGCGGGAGCTACGAGCAGTACTTC; cdr3_aa: CASSQDLLSSGSYEQYF; d_call: TRBD2; cdr3_length: 17; j_call: TRBJ2-7; clone_size: .; v_call: TRBV14
cdr3_nt: TGTGCCAGCAGCTTCGGAACTAGCGGGAGGTCGGATACGCAGTATTTT; cdr3_aa: CASSFGTSGRSDTQYF; d_call: TRBD2; cdr3_length: 16; j_call: TRBJ2-3; clone_size: .; v_call: TRBV5-8
cdr3_nt: TGCGCCAGCAGCACCCGCCGAGGTATGAACACTGAAGCTTTCTTT; cdr3_aa: CASSTRRGMNTEAFF; d_call: .; cdr3_length: 15; j_call: TRBJ1-1; clone_size: .; v_call: TRBV5-1
cdr3_nt: TGTGCCAGCAGTGAAAGGGTGGGGAGCTCCTACGAGCAGTACTTC; cdr3_aa: CASSERVGSSYEQYF; d_call: .; cdr3_length: 15; j_call: TRBJ2-7; clone_size: .; v_call: TRBV6-1
cdr3_nt: TGCGCCAGCAGTGAGCAGCTAGCCTACAATGAGCAGTTCTTC; cdr3_aa: CASSEQLAYNEQFF; d_call: .; cdr3_length: 14; j_call: TRBJ2-1; clone_size: .; v_call: TRBV10-1
cdr3_nt: TGCGCCAGCAGCTTGGCCGTCGGCCGCGCCTACGAGCAGTACTTC; cdr3_aa: CASSLAVGRAYEQYF; d_call: .; cdr3_length: 15; j_call: TRBJ2-7; clone_size: .; v_call: TRBV5-1
cdr3_nt: TGTGCCAGTAGTATGTTGACAGGGGGGAGCAATCAGCCCCAGCATTTT; cdr3_aa: CASSMLTGGSNQPQHF; d_call: TRBD1; cdr3_length: 16; j_call: TRBJ1-5; clone_size: .; v_call: TRBV19
cdr3_nt: TGTGCCAGCAGCCAACTAGCGGGAGGGCCAGATACGCAGTATTTT; cdr3_aa: CASSQLAGGPDTQYF; d_call: TRBD2; cdr3_length: 15; j_call: TRBJ2-3; clone_size: .; v_call: TRBV7-2
cdr3_nt: TGCGCCAGCAGCTCTGGACTAGCGGGAGGGACTAGCACAGATACGCAGTATTTT; cdr3_aa: CASSSGLAGGTSTDTQYF; d_call: TRBD2; cdr3_length: 18; j_call: TRBJ2-3; clone_size: .; v_call: TRBV5-1
cdr3_nt: TGCGCCAGCAAACAGACGAGCCTAGGCGAGCAGTACTTC; cdr3_aa: CASKQTSLGEQYF; d_call: .; cdr3_length: 13; j_call: TRBJ2-7; clone_size: .; v_call: TRBV10-2
cdr3_nt: TGCAGCGTCGGACAGGTCTATGGCTACACCTTC; cdr3_aa: CSVGQVYGYTF; d_call: TRBD1; cdr3_length: 11; j_call: TRBJ1-2; clone_size: few; v_call: TRBV29-1
cdr3_nt: TGTGCCAGCAGGCGTAGACCCCAGGACACCGGGGAGCTGTTTTTT; cdr3_aa: CASRRRPQDTGELFF; d_call: .; cdr3_length: 15; j_call: TRBJ2-2; clone_size: .; v_call: TRBV6-4
cdr3_nt: TGTGCCAGCTCACCACCAAGAGAGACCCAGTACTTC; cdr3_aa: CASSPPRETQYF; d_call: .; cdr3_length: 12; j_call: TRBJ2-5; clone_size: .; v_call: TRBV18
cdr3_nt: TGTGCCAGCAGCATCCCCCTAGGGCTAGCCAAAAACATTCAGTACTTC; cdr3_aa: CASSIPLGLAKNIQYF; d_call: .; cdr3_length: 16; j_call: TRBJ2-4; clone_size: .; v_call: TRBV11-3
cdr3_nt: TGTGCCAGCACCGACAGGGGTCGTACCGGGGAGCTGTTTTTT; cdr3_aa: CASTDRGRTGELFF; d_call: TRBD1; cdr3_length: 14; j_call: TRBJ2-2; clone_size: .; v_call: TRBV28
cdr3_nt: TGTGCCAGCAGCTTTCCAGGGGGCGATCGCTACGAGCAGTACTTC; cdr3_aa: CASSFPGGDRYEQYF; d_call: TRBD1; cdr3_length: 15; j_call: TRBJ2-7; clone_size: few; v_call: TRBV7-9
cdr3_nt: TGCGCCAGCAGTCAATCGACCGGGACAGGGAACACTGAAGCTTTCTTT; cdr3_aa: CASSQSTGTGNTEAFF; d_call: TRBD1; cdr3_length: 16; j_call: TRBJ1-1; clone_size: .; v_call: TRBV23-1
cdr3_nt: TGTGCCATCAGTGAATCACAGGGGTCAGATCCAGCTTTCTTT; cdr3_aa: CAISESQGSDPAFF; d_call: TRBD1; cdr3_length: 14; j_call: TRBJ1-1; clone_size: .; v_call: TRBV10-3
cdr3_nt: TGTGCCAGCAGTGAAGTTATAGGATCGCATACGCAGTATTTT; cdr3_aa: CASSEVIGSHTQYF; d_call: .; cdr3_length: 14; j_call: TRBJ2-3; clone_size: .; v_call: TRBV6-1
cdr3_nt: TGTGCCAGCCGGCATTTAGCGGGAGGGGTCCAAGAGACCCAGTACTTC; cdr3_aa: CASRHLAGGVQETQYF; d_call: TRBD2; cdr3_length: 16; j_call: TRBJ2-5; clone_size: once; v_call: TRBV2
cdr3_nt: TGTGCCAGTAGTATTTGGGGCCCTCTCACGGGAGGCCTCCACAATGAGCAGTTCTTC; cdr3_aa: CASSIWGPLTGGLHNEQFF; d_call: TRBD2; cdr3_length: 19; j_call: TRBJ2-1; clone_size: .; v_call: TRBV19
cdr3_nt: TGTGCCAGCATGAGGTGGAGCTCCTACGAGCAGTACTTC; cdr3_aa: CASMRWSSYEQYF; d_call: .; cdr3_length: 13; j_call: TRBJ2-7; clone_size: .; v_call: TRBV27
cdr3_nt: TGTGCCAGCAGTGAATTTGGGGTTCAGCCCCAGCATTTT; cdr3_aa: CASSEFGVQPQHF; d_call: .; cdr3_length: 13; j_call: TRBJ1-5; clone_size: .; v_call: TRBV6-1
cdr3_nt: TGCAGTGCTAGAGATCTTGTAACAGCTTTCTTT; cdr3_aa: CSARDLVTAFF; d_call: .; cdr3_length: 11; j_call: TRBJ1-1; clone_size: .; v_call: TRBV20-1
cdr3_nt: TGTGCCAGCAGCTCCACGACCGGGACAGGGCTCTACAATGAGCAGTTCTTC; cdr3_aa: CASSSTTGTGLYNEQFF; d_call: TRBD1; cdr3_length: 17; j_call: TRBJ2-1; clone_size: .; v_call: TRBV11-2
cdr3_nt: TGTGCCAGCAGCTTCATTGGACAGGGCGACGAGCAGTACTTC; cdr3_aa: CASSFIGQGDEQYF; d_call: TRBD1; cdr3_length: 14; j_call: TRBJ2-7; clone_size: once; v_call: TRBV7-2
cdr3_nt: TGTGCCAGCAGAGGGGACAACTCCTACGAGCAGTACTTC; cdr3_aa: CASRGDNSYEQYF; d_call: .; cdr3_length: 13; j_call: TRBJ2-7; clone_size: .; v_call: TRBV27
cdr3_nt: TGTGCCAGTAGTACACTGACCGGGTTGGGCAATCAGCCCCAGCATTTT; cdr3_aa: CASSTLTGLGNQPQHF; d_call: .; cdr3_length: 16; j_call: TRBJ1-5; clone_size: .; v_call: TRBV19
cdr3_nt: TGCGCCAGCAGACGGGCTAGCGGGAGCGGGTACGAGCAGTACTTC; cdr3_aa: CASRRASGSGYEQYF; d_call: TRBD2; cdr3_length: 15; j_call: TRBJ2-7; clone_size: .; v_call: TRBV5-1
cdr3_nt: TGTGCCAGCAGTTTCGGACAGAGTAGCAATCAGCCCCAGCATTTT; cdr3_aa: CASSFGQSSNQPQHF; d_call: .; cdr3_length: 15; j_call: TRBJ1-5; clone_size: .; v_call: TRBV28
cdr3_nt: TGCGCCAGCAGCAAACAGACAGCAAGGGCGGGGGAGACCCAGTACTTC; cdr3_aa: CASSKQTARAGETQYF; d_call: .; cdr3_length: 16; j_call: TRBJ2-5; clone_size: once; v_call: TRBV5-1
cdr3_nt: TGTGCCAGCAGTCTATCCTTCTACGAGCAGTACTTC; cdr3_aa: CASSLSFYEQYF; d_call: .; cdr3_length: 12; j_call: TRBJ2-7; clone_size: .; v_call: TRBV28
cdr3_nt: TGCGCCAGCAGTGAGTCGACAGGGGCCTATGGCTACACCTTC; cdr3_aa: CASSESTGAYGYTF; d_call: TRBD1; cdr3_length: 14; j_call: TRBJ1-2; clone_size: .; v_call: TRBV10-1
cdr3_nt: TGTGCCAGCCGGGACAGGGAGGACTACGAGCAGTACTTC; cdr3_aa: CASRDREDYEQYF; d_call: TRBD1; cdr3_length: 13; j_call: TRBJ2-7; clone_size: .; v_call: TRBV6-6
cdr3_nt: TGTGCCAGTCAAGCCACCGGGACAGGGAAAAGGGAGCTGTTTTTT; cdr3_aa: CASQATGTGKRELFF; d_call: TRBD1; cdr3_length: 15; j_call: TRBJ2-2; clone_size: .; v_call: TRBV19
cdr3_nt: TGCGCCAGCAGCCAAGTCCAGGGGTTCGGGAGTGGACAAGAGACCCAGTACTTC; cdr3_aa: CASSQVQGFGSGQETQYF; d_call: .; cdr3_length: 18; j_call: TRBJ2-5; clone_size: .; v_call: TRBV4-1
cdr3_nt: TGCGCCAGCAGCCCCACGCCCGGGACAGTCCAAGAGACCCAGTACTTC; cdr3_aa: CASSPTPGTVQETQYF; d_call: TRBD1; cdr3_length: 16; j_call: TRBJ2-5; clone_size: .; v_call: TRBV5-1
cdr3_nt: TGTGCCAGCAGTGAAGTTTTAGCAGGAAGCTCCTACAATGAGCAGTTCTTC; cdr3_aa: CASSEVLAGSSYNEQFF; d_call: .; cdr3_length: 17; j_call: TRBJ2-1; clone_size: .; v_call: TRBV6-1
cdr3_nt: TGCGCCAGCAGCTTGGGCCTAGCGGGACCAGAGACCCAGTACTTC; cdr3_aa: CASSLGLAGPETQYF; d_call: TRBD2; cdr3_length: 15; j_call: TRBJ2-5; clone_size: .; v_call: TRBV5-1
cdr3_nt: TGTGCCAGCTCATTACTAGCTTGGAGCTCCTACAATGAGCAGTTCTTC; cdr3_aa: CASSLLAWSSYNEQFF; d_call: .; cdr3_length: 16; j_call: TRBJ2-1; clone_size: .; v_call: TRBV18
cdr3_nt: TGTGCCAGCAGCTTAGGGTTTTCACCAGGGTACGAGCAGTACTTC; cdr3_aa: CASSLGFSPGYEQYF; d_call: .; cdr3_length: 15; j_call: TRBJ2-7; clone_size: .; v_call: TRBV7-2
cdr3_nt: TGTGCCAGCAGCCAGGGTAACGGGTTCACCTACAATGAGCAGTTCTTC; cdr3_aa: CASSQGNGFTYNEQFF; d_call: .; cdr3_length: 16; j_call: TRBJ2-1; clone_size: .; v_call: TRBV14
cdr3_nt: TGTGCCAGCACAACGGGGGAGACCCAGTACTTC; cdr3_aa: CASTTGETQYF; d_call: .; cdr3_length: 11; j_call: TRBJ2-5; clone_size: .; v_call: TRBV2
cdr3_nt: TGTGCCAGCAGCTTCAGCCTAGCGCTGTCCTACGAGCAGTACTTC; cdr3_aa: CASSFSLALSYEQYF; d_call: .; cdr3_length: 15; j_call: TRBJ2-7; clone_size: .; v_call: TRBV7-2